These 29 T cell receptor beta chains originate from one sample sequenced in a study of human T cells and chemical hapten exposure. TCRdb reanalysed the RACE reads using MiXCR and keeps one entry per CDR3 protein. The sample has 200,000 to 300,000 distinct CDR3 sequences; 7.5% to 9% are singletons. Specified time point: pre-sensitization, week 0. Treatment in this sample: therapeutic diphenylcyclopropenone sensitization with weekly scalp DPC. The input for sequencing was whole blood, taken in connection with sensitization to the hapten diphenylcyclopropenone (DPC). These TCRs come from a middle-aged woman with alopecia areata. Some clones in this sample may be carry-over from other donors' samples.

In its sample, this clonotype was seen a few times. The chain links TRBV5-1 to TRBJ1-1; D uncertain. V lost 0 bases, J lost 0 bases, and 9 bases lay in between. CDR3 length: 15 amino acids. Germline V gives CDR1 SGHRS, CDR2 YFSETQ. As DNA, the CDR3 is TGCGCCAGCAGCTTGGAAATAGGAATGAACACTGAAGCTTTCTTT. Its protein product is CASSLEIGMNTEAFF.

This clonotype was detected ten times or more. This sequence joins TRBV4-3 and TRBJ1-5; D possibly corresponds to TRBD1 (6 bases). The CDR3 totals 15 residues. CDR1 and CDR2 from the germline V gene are LGHNA and YSLEER. The V and J ends lost 0 bases and 7 bases respectively, with 13 bases between them. The CDR3 DNA is TGCGCCAGCAGCCAAGATTACCAGGGGAGGCAGCCCCAGCATTTT. Translating gives CASSQDYQGRQPQHF.

This clonotype was observed a few times. The rearrangement joins TRBV28 to TRBJ2-7, with D perhaps matching TRBD1 (5 bases). Trimming shortened V by 6 bases and J by 2 bases, and 17 bases separated the two germline ends. The germline gives CDR1 MDHEN, CDR2 SYDVKM. This CDR3 region has 15 residues. The CDR3 DNA follows: TGTGCCAGCAGCTTAGCAGGGATTCCCGCCTACGAGCAGTACTTC. This encodes CASSLAGIPAYEQYF.

This chain uses TRBV5-1 with TRBJ2-3, with TRBD2 matching over 16 bases. Germline V lookup: CDR1 SGHRS, CDR2 YFSETQ. This CDR3 comprises 17 residues. Germline trimming cut 2 bases from V and 4 bases from J; bases unmatched to any gene: 4. The CDR3 DNA reads as TGCGCCAGCAGCTTCGGGACTAGCGGGAGGGCGGCAGATACGCAGTATTTT. This codes for CASSFGTSGRAADTQYF.

The gene calls are TRBV5-1 and TRBJ2-7; 11 bases map to TRBD2. CDR3 length: 16 residues. Looked up from germline, CDR1 is SGHRS and CDR2 is YFSETQ. V dropped 2 bases and J dropped 2; count of bases not matched to a gene: 6. The CDR3 bases are TGCGCCAGCAGCTTTACAGGGACTAGCGGTACCTACGAGCAGTACTTC. It translates to CASSFTGTSGTYEQYF.

At least ten counts were recorded for this clonotype. The V and J genes are TRBV7-9 and TRBJ2-3; 7 bases align to TRBD1. This CDR3 contains 15 residues. Germline values: CDR1 SEHNR, CDR2 FQNEAQ (reference sequence). Losses at the gene ends were 4 bases for V and 0 bases for J; bases not matched to a gene: 4. CDR3 loop: CASSSDRASTDTQYF. Written as DNA, the CDR3 is TGTGCCAGCAGCTCAGACAGGGCAAGCACAGATACGCAGTATTTT.

This clonotype turned up a few times. This rearrangement joins TRBV7-9 to TRBJ2-3, with D perhaps TRBD1 or TRBD2 (5 bases each). V was cut by 5 bases and J by 4 bases, with 16 bases left in between. The germline V gene has CDR1 SEHNR and CDR2 FQNEAQ (reference sequence). There are 15 residues in the CDR3. In DNA form, the CDR3 reads TGTGCCAGCAGCCTGGGGGTGGGCCGACCAGATACGCAGTATTTT. Amino acids: CASSLGVGRPDTQYF.

The J gene is TRBJ2-3, the V gene TRBV20-1, with no clear D. Trimming shortened V by 3 bases and J by 6 bases, and 16 bases separated the two germline ends. The CDR3 sequence is 14 residues long. Germline V lookup: CDR1 DFQATT, CDR2 SNEGSKA (reference sequence). CDR3 sequence: CSASPPDRPDTQYF. In DNA form, the CDR3 reads TGCAGTGCTAGTCCCCCGGACCGCCCTGATACGCAGTATTTT.

V and J are TRBV18 and TRBJ1-5; 8 bases match TRBD1. With V trimmed by 0 bases and J by 2 bases, 6 bases remained unmatched. CDR3 length: 17 amino acids. The germline gives CDR1 KGHSH, CDR2 LQKENI. For the CDR3, the DNA is TGTGCCAGCTCACCACCCGGACAGGGTGTACGCAATCAGCCCCAGCATTTT. Its translation: CASSPPGQGVRNQPQHF.

This clonotype was recorded at least ten times. The chain carries TRBV2 and TRBJ2-1; D is possibly TRBD2 (5 bases). Trimming stripped 8 bases from V and 6 bases from J, with 11 bases between. This CDR3 is built from 12 residues. Germline assignment: CDR1 SNHLY and CDR2 FYNNEI. In DNA, the CDR3 is TGTGCCAGCTCAGAGGGCGGCAATGAGCAGTTCTTC. This encodes CASSEGGNEQFF.

In its sample, this clonotype was seen a few times. The chain has TRBV7-9 and TRBJ2-7; D is possibly TRBD1 (5 bases). CDR1 SEHNR and CDR2 FQNEAQ come from the germline V gene (reference sequence). The V gene lost 6 bases and the J gene lost 0 bases, with 12 bases spanning the gap. CDR3 size: 14 residues. The CDR3 here is CASRADIYSYEQYF. The CDR3, as DNA: TGTGCCAGCAGGGCGGACATTTACTCCTACGAGCAGTACTTC.

V usage is TRBV7-2 and J usage is TRBJ2-3; 11 bases agree with TRBD2. V gave up 5 bases and J gave up 6 bases; unmatched junction bases: 10. The CDR3 contains 16 residues. Looked up from germline, CDR1 is SGHTA and CDR2 is FQGNSA. CDR3 nucleotides: TGTGCCAGCAGCAAGGGCTTAGCGGGAGGGTCTGATACGCAGTATTTT. Translated: CASSKGLAGGSDTQYF.

The genes are TRBV12-3 or TRBV12-4 and TRBJ1-2; tentatively, D is TRBD1 (6 bases). Trimming removed 5 bases from V and 3 bases from J, with 16 bases in between. The CDR3 length is 15 residues. The CDR3: CASSPSGTNHYGYTF. CDR3 in DNA: TGTGCCAGCAGTCCCTCCGGGACAAATCACTATGGCTACACCTTC.

The chain combines TRBV7-2 with TRBJ1-1; 8 bases match TRBD1. Germline lookup yields CDR1 SGHTA and CDR2 FQGNSA. The trim removed 5 bases at V and 7 bases at J, leaving 9 bases unmatched. The CDR3 is 14 amino acids. CDR3: CASSTRTGRIEAFF. The CDR3 coding sequence is TGTGCCAGCAGCACCCGGACAGGGCGGATTGAAGCTTTCTTT. Full variable domain (missing parts from reference TRBV7-2 and TRBJ1-1): GAGVSQSPSNKVTEKGKDVELRCDPISGHTALYWYRQSLGQGLEFLIYFQGNSAPDKSGLPSDRFSAERTGGSVSTLTIQRTQQEDSAVYLCASSTRTGRIEAFFGQGTRLTVV.

This clonotype showed up just a few times. The genes are TRBV5-1 and TRBJ1-4, with 8 bases that match TRBD1. Germline lookup yields CDR1 SGHRS and CDR2 YFSETQ. The CDR3 is 14 amino acids. V dropped 1 base and J dropped 8; count of bases not matched to a gene: 4. For the CDR3, the DNA is TGCGCCAGCAGCTTGACAGGGGGAGGCGAAAAACTGTTTTTT. It is translated as CASSLTGGGEKLFF.

The sample holds many counts of this clonotype. J is TRBJ2-1 and V is TRBV28; tentatively, D is TRBD1 (5 bases). Germline-derived CDR1 and CDR2 are MDHEN and SYDVKM. CDR3 length: 14 residues. V was shortened by 0 bases and J by 7 bases, with 10 bases between the two germline ends. For the CDR3, the DNA is TGTGCCAGCAGTTTATGGTGGCAGGGAAATGAGCAGTTCTTC. Translated: CASSLWWQGNEQFF. The whole variable domain, remainder taken from reference TRBV28 and TRBJ2-1, is DVKVTQSSRYLVKRTGEKVFLECVQDMDHENMFWYRQDPGLGLRLIYFSYDVKMKEKGDIPEGYSVSREKKERFSLILESASTNQTSMYLCASSLWWQGNEQFFGPGTRLTVL.

The chain carries TRBV6-5 and TRBJ1-1, with a possible D match to TRBD1 (6 bases). The CDR3 is 16 amino acids. The germline CDR1 and CDR2 sequences are MNHEY and SVGAGI. The V and J ends lost 1 base and 2 bases respectively, with 14 bases between them. The CDR3 coding sequence is TGTGCCAGCAGTTACTTAACACAGGGATACAACACTGAAGCTTTCTTT. This codes for CASSYLTQGYNTEAFF.

This clonotype was seen a handful of times. The CDR3 bases are TGTGCCAGCTCATCCTATACTGGGGGAGATACGCAGTATTTT. Translation: CASSSYTGGDTQYF. The chain couples TRBV18 to TRBJ2-3, with D perhaps being TRBD1 or TRBD2 (5 bases each). The CDR3 has 14 amino acids. CDR1 and CDR2 (germline): KGHSH, LQKENI. V lost 5 bases and J 5 bases, leaving 14 bases between the germline ends.

The V and J genes are TRBV20-1 and TRBJ2-2; D unclear. The CDR3 length is 11 residues. The germline CDR1 and CDR2 sequences are DFQATT and SNEGSKA (reference sequence). Trimming cost V 4 bases and J 6 bases, with 6 bases left between them. The CDR3 is CSATSAGELFF. CDR3 coding DNA: TGCAGTGCTACATCTGCCGGGGAGCTGTTTTTT.

The CDR3 DNA is TGTGCCAGCAGTTCGGCAGGGGTGAACACTGAAGCTTTCTTT. This gives the protein CASSSAGVNTEAFF. The rearrangement uses TRBV6-2 or TRBV6-3 and TRBJ1-1, with a weak D call TRBD1 (6 bases). V dropped 4 bases and J dropped 0 bases, with 9 bases sitting between them. CDR3 length equals 14 residues. Germline V gives CDR1 MNHEY, CDR2 SVGEGT.

CDR3 in amino acids: CASSQETRSGNTIYF. The CDR3 bases are TGCGCCAGCAGCCAAGAGACCCGCTCTGGAAACACCATATATTTT. The chain couples TRBV4-3 to TRBJ1-3; no clear D. The CDR3 is 15 amino acids. Trimming shortened V by 0 bases and J by 0 bases, and 6 bases separated the two germline ends. The germline gives CDR1 LGHNA, CDR2 YSLEER.

In this sample, this clonotype turned up a few times. The chain combines TRBV5-4 with TRBJ2-1; 7 bases match TRBD1. The V and J ends lost 2 bases and 0 bases, in that order; junction bases with no gene match: 2. CDR1 is SGHNT and CDR2 is YYREEE in the germline V gene (reference sequence). CDR3 length equals 15 residues. The CDR3 is CASSLGTDSYNEQFF. The CDR3 region has the DNA TGTGCCAGCAGCTTAGGGACAGACTCCTACAATGAGCAGTTCTTC.

This clonotype was recorded a few times. The chain carries TRBV11-2 and TRBJ2-5; 10 positions match TRBD2. J gave up 5 bases and V 4 bases, and 13 bases lay outside the gene matches. The germline V gene encodes CDR1 SGHAT and CDR2 FQNNGV. The CDR3 spans 17 residues. CDR3 coding DNA: TGTGCCAGCAGCTACTCAACCGCGGGACTAGCGACCGAGACCCAGTACTTC. Translating gives CASSYSTAGLATETQYF.

This clonotype has a handful of counts. This chain connects TRBV28 to TRBJ2-1; D uncertain. Germline V gene data show CDR1 as MDHEN and CDR2 as SYDVKM. The germline V and J ends were trimmed by 8 bases and 0 bases, with 8 bases remaining between them. The CDR3 is made up of 13 amino acids. CDR3 loop: CASGSVSYNEQFF. CDR3 DNA sequence: TGTGCCAGCGGGTCAGTCTCCTACAATGAGCAGTTCTTC.

This clonotype was counted a few times. The chain combines TRBV6-5 with TRBJ2-1, with TRBD1 matching 7 bases. Germline V CDR1 and CDR2: MNHEY, SVGAGI. The CDR3 runs to 12 residues. The V segment lost 0 bases and the J segment 16 bases; nucleotides outside the gene matches: 6. CDR3 in amino acids: CASSYSIGQVFF. CDR3 coding DNA: TGTGCCAGCAGTTACTCGATAGGACAGGTTTTCTTC.

The J gene is TRBJ2-5, the V gene TRBV7-6; TRBD2 matches at 10 bases. There are 15 residues in the CDR3. The germline CDR1 and CDR2 sequences are SGHVS and FNYEAQ. V shed 2 bases and J 5 bases; nucleotides not matched to a gene: 5. The CDR3 loop reads CASSLPSGSRETQYF. The CDR3 nucleotides are TGTGCCAGCAGCTTACCTAGCGGGAGCCGGGAGACCCAGTACTTC.

This clonotype came up a few times. V is TRBV5-1 and J is TRBJ1-1; possible D gene TRBD1, 5 bases. Germline V gene sequence: CDR1 SGHRS, CDR2 YFSETQ. The V end lost 7 bases, the J end lost 5 bases, and 18 bases lay between the germline ends. The CDR3 sequence is 14 residues long. This CDR3 is CASRREGLGTEAFF. The CDR3 region has the DNA TGCGCCAGCCGGAGGGAGGGGCTGGGAACTGAAGCTTTCTTT.

This clonotype has more than one count but fewer than ten. The gene calls are TRBV27 and TRBJ2-7; TRBD1 agrees at 11 bases. The trim removed 6 bases at V and 4 bases at J, leaving 8 bases unmatched. CDR3 length: 15 residues. Germline CDR1 MNHEY, CDR2 SMNVEV (reference sequence). The DNA for the CDR3 is TGTGCCAGCAGATTTAGGACAGGGGGCGGGTACGAGCAGTACTTC. Translation: CASRFRTGGGYEQYF.

This clonotype appeared a few times. V is TRBV27 and J is TRBJ2-1, with TRBD1 matching over 12 bases. Germline CDR1 MNHEY, CDR2 SMNVEV (reference sequence). This CDR3 spans 15 amino acids. Germline trimming cut 7 bases from V and 5 bases from J; bases unmatched to any gene: 6. CDR3 sequence reads: CASKGQGAPNNEQFF. Written as DNA, the CDR3 is TGTGCCAGCAAGGGACAGGGGGCGCCTAACAATGAGCAGTTCTTC.